The clone carrying this T cell receptor beta chain was counted between two and nine times. The CDR3 extends over 16 amino acids. Germline-derived CDR1 and CDR2 are LGHNA and YSLEER. V was cut by 0 bases and J by 4 bases, with 12 bases left in between. These data belong to a study of beta chain features in type 1 diabetes. Expressed TCRB transcripts were sequenced after all isolated RNA was converted to cDNA. Some clones are missing from TCRdb's copy, which holds only in-frame ones; the method was immunoSEQ multiplex PCR. The table has 200,000 to 250,000 clones, about a tenth seen once. The chain employs TRBV4-3 and TRBJ1-4; D is unresolved. The sample comprised central memory CD4+ T cells from blood. This TCR was sampled from a man in his late teens or twenties in good health. The CDR3 DNA reads as TGCGCCAGCAGCCAAGATGACGGGCAGTTTAATGAAAAACTGTTTTTT. Encoded protein: CASSQDDGQFNEKLFF.